This T cell receptor beta chain emerged from a study of blood T cell repertoires in COVID-19. Background on the study: Sites in the United States, Italy and Spain provided acute and convalescent COVID-19 samples. PBMCs, B-cell-depleted T cells, or T cells provided the cDNA or gDNA that made up the material.

Authors' data handling: Estimation of nucleated cell counts was performed using reference gene primer amplification. This table comes from immunoSEQ multiplex PCR, and its TCRdb copy is limited to in-frame clones, with some not included. V and J calls plus clone size are reproduced from that table; the DNA served to infer D and trimming. The sample holds over 35,000 clones, approximately 88% seen once. This clone showed up just once. Other DNA sequences in the sample encode the same CDR3. Germline V lookup: CDR1 SNHLY, CDR2 FYNNEI. Trimming took 3 bases from V and 2 from J, leaving 4 bases between them. The CDR3 totals 12 residues.

The sequenced sample consisted of peripheral blood. The clonotype was recovered from a man between 45 and 60 years old with acute or convalescent COVID-19. The rearrangement links TRBV2 to TRBJ1-2; D unresolved. The CDR3 is CASSDRNYGYTF. Here the CDR3 DNA reads TGTGCCAGCAGTGACAGAAACTATGGCTACACCTTC. The full variable domain, with the rest looked up from reference TRBV2 and TRBJ1-2, is EPEVTQTPSHQVTQMGQEVILRCVPISNHLYFYWYRQILGQKVEFLVSFYNNEISEKSEIFDDQFSVERPDGSNFTLKIRSTKLEDSAMYFCASSDRNYGYTFGSGTRLTVV.